A selection of T cell receptor beta chains follows, all from one sample in a study of identical twins. TCRdb analysed the 5' RACE reads with MiXCR anew, one entry per CDR3 protein. Of 500,000 to 550,000 distinct CDR3 sequences in the sample, 22% are singletons; the top ten hold around 0.91%. The same sample was also studied in work on T cells expressing NK-cell markers.

The sequenced sample was CD4+ T cells sorted from blood. These receptors were taken from a woman under 30 in good health. CDR3s include the opening cysteine and the closing phenylalanine or tryptophan. A D gene is named only where the DNA matches it firmly. Only some rows state a clone size, as once, few, many or a class for expanded clones.

D gene	clone size	V gene	J gene	CDR3 protein	CDR3 DNA
-	many	TRBV6-1	TRBJ2-7	CASRPPTSRVQYF	TGTGCCAGCAGACCTCCTACCTCTCGGGTGCAGTACTTC
-	few	TRBV5-1	TRBJ2-1	CASSLAGTANKGVEQFF	TGCGCCAGCAGCTTGGCCGGCACGGCTAATAAGGGCGTTGAGCAGTTCTTC
TRBD2	-	TRBV20-1	TRBJ2-3	CSARLAGVQDTQYF	TGCAGTGCTCGACTAGCGGGGGTGCAAGATACGCAGTATTTT
-	few	TRBV5-4	TRBJ2-1	CASSLASREQFF	TGTGCCAGCAGCTTGGCCTCCCGCGAGCAGTTCTTC
-	-	TRBV12-3/TRBV12-4	TRBJ2-1	CASTRTGSSYNEQFF	TGTGCCAGCACCCGGACGGGGAGCTCCTACAATGAGCAGTTCTTC
-	few	TRBV7-9	TRBJ2-1	CASSQAIGSEQFF	TGTGCCAGCAGTCAGGCGATCGGGAGTGAGCAGTTCTTC
-	few	TRBV6-6	TRBJ2-7	CASSPKLLGEQYF	TGTGCCAGCAGCCCAAAATTGCTAGGCGAGCAGTACTTC
TRBD2	few	TRBV10-3	TRBJ2-7	CAISIQGLAGARQYF	TGTGCCATCAGTATTCAAGGACTAGCGGGGGCACGTCAGTACTTC
-	-	TRBV6-2/TRBV6-3	TRBJ1-5	CASSYSGFNQPQHF	TGTGCCAGCAGTTACTCCGGATTCAATCAGCCCCAGCATTTT
TRBD1	-	TRBV5-1	TRBJ2-7	CASSLGDREASEQYF	TGCGCCAGCAGCTTGGGGGACAGGGAAGCCTCCGAGCAGTACTTC
-	-	TRBV9	TRBJ2-7	CASSVDPGTGEQYF	TGTGCCAGCAGCGTAGACCCCGGGACGGGAGAGCAGTACTTC
-	-	TRBV20-1	TRBJ2-1	CSARYSSSYNEQFF	TGCAGTGCGCGCTACTCCAGCTCCTACAATGAGCAGTTCTTC
-	-	TRBV12-3/TRBV12-4	TRBJ1-5	CASSFFGGRFSNQPQHF	TGTGCCAGCAGTTTTTTCGGGGGTCGATTTAGTAATCAGCCCCAGCATTTT
-	many	TRBV5-1	TRBJ2-5	CASSFGRFLETQYF	TGCGCCAGCAGCTTCGGACGGTTCCTGGAGACCCAGTACTTC
-	few	TRBV9	TRBJ1-2	CASSAAGIIYGYTF	TGTGCCAGCAGCGCCGCAGGGATAATCTATGGCTACACCTTC
-	many	TRBV6-5	TRBJ2-7	CASSYKFGDEPYEQYF	TGTGCCAGCAGTTATAAATTTGGGGACGAACCCTACGAGCAGTACTTC
-	-	TRBV7-2	TRBJ2-3	CASSFVTDTQYF	TGTGCCAGCAGCTTTGTCACAGATACGCAGTATTTT
-	-	TRBV6-6	TRBJ2-4	CASSPMAQAFQYF	TGTGCCAGCAGTCCGATGGCCCAAGCCTTTCAGTACTTC